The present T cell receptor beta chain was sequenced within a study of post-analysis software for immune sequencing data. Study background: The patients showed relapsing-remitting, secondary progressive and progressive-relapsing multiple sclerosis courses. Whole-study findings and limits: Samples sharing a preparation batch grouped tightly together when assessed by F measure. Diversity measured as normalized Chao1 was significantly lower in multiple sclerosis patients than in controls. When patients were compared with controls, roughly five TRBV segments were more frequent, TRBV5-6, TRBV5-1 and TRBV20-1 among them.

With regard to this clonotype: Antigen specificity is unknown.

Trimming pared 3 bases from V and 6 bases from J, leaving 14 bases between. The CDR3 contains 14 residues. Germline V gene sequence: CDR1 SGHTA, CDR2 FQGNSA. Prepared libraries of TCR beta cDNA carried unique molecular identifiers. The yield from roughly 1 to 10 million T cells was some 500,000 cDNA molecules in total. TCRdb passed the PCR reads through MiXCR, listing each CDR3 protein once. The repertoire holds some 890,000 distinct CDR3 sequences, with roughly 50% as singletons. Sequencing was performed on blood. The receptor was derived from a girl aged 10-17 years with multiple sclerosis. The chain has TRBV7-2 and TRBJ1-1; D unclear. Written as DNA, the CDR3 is TGTGCCAGCAGCTTTAGCGGGGTAAATCCTGAAGCTTTCTTT. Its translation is CASSFSGVNPEAFF. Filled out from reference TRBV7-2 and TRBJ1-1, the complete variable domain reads GAGVSQSPSNKVTEKGKDVELRCDPISGHTALYWYRQSLGQGLEFLIYFQGNSAPDKSGLPSDRFSAERTGGSVSTLTIQRTQQEDSAVYLCASSFSGVNPEAFFGQGTRLTVV.